This is a list of T cell receptor beta chains from one sample in a study of T cell changes during pregnancy in multiple sclerosis. Assay used: immunoSEQ multiplex PCR; TCRdb lists only in-frame clones, some missing. The data show around 57,000 clones, about nine tenths seen once. Sample: peripheral blood, taken in the third trimester of pregnancy. These receptors were collected from a female donor in good health, enrolled as a control in a pregnancy study. Both conserved end residues are part of each CDR3.

j_call,cdr3_length,v_call,cdr3_aa
TRBJ2-1,11,TRBV7-2,CASSLLVEQFF
TRBJ2-3,17,TRBV10-1,CASRSERREPITDTQYF
TRBJ2-1,13,TRBV5-1,CASRQGARDEQFF
TRBJ2-4,16,TRBV15,CATRDARGIAKNIQYF
TRBJ2-7,13,TRBV14,CASRGAGEYEQYF
TRBJ2-3,13,TRBV9,CASSRDSTDTQYF
TRBJ2-1,15,TRBV28,CASSLDTGGVNEQFF
TRBJ1-5,16,TRBV5-1,CASSLGPRQANQPQHF
TRBJ1-2,15,TRBV6-5,CASSYSRQTVWGYTF
TRBJ1-2,17,TRBV6-1,CASGAETGTSGPYGYTF
TRBJ2-3,13,TRBV27,CASSPTRGDTQYF
TRBJ2-7,13,TRBV27,CASSFSVPYEQYF
TRBJ2-3,19,TRBV15,CATSRDLGGAGFVADTQYF
TRBJ1-2,15,TRBV4-1,CASSQDPARGYGYTF